One and the same sample provided the 20 T cell receptor beta chains below, sequenced in a study of CD8 T cells in ankylosing spondylitis. TCRdb recomputed calls from the 5' RACE reads with MiXCR, one row per CDR3 protein. This sample carries some 120,000 distinct CDR3 sequences, 6% to 8.5% of them seen once, and the ten largest clones take roughly an eighth. The source material was blood, either unsorted or a sorted T cell fraction (not recorded which). These receptors were taken from a male donor with ankylosing spondylitis or in good health (not recorded which).

This clonotype was counted between two and nine times. This chain connects TRBV15 to TRBJ2-1; the D is unclear. CDR3 length equals 13 residues. V lost 0 bases to trimming and J lost 10 bases, with 10 bases between them. Germline V gene data show CDR1 as LNHNV and CDR2 as YYDKDF (reference sequence). The CDR3 spells CATSRDSDREQFF. The CDR3 bases are TGTGCCACCAGCAGAGATTCGGACCGAGAGCAGTTCTTC.

This clonotype was seen at least ten times. The rearrangement uses TRBV18 and TRBJ2-2; D call uncertain. This CDR3 spans 17 amino acids. V lost 2 bases to trimming and J lost 2 bases, with 15 bases between them. Germline V lookup: CDR1 KGHSH, CDR2 LQKENI. Here the CDR3 reads CASSPSGRTSNTGELFF. CDR3 sequence (DNA): TGTGCCAGCTCACCAAGTGGGCGGACCTCAAACACCGGGGAGCTGTTTTTT.

This clonotype was recorded many times. This chain links TRBV20-1 with TRBJ2-7, with D possibly TRBD2 on 5 matching bases. The ends were cut back, 3 bases at V and 1 base at J, with 10 bases in the middle. This CDR3 comprises 13 residues. Per germline, CDR1 DFQATT and CDR2 SNEGSKA (reference sequence). CDR3 residues: CSASPTISYEQYF. The CDR3 DNA follows: TGCAGTGCTAGCCCGACTATTTCCTACGAGCAGTACTTC.

This clonotype was detected ten times or more. The CDR3 sequence is CATSILEGLNEQFF. The DNA of the CDR3 is TGTGCCACCAGCATCTTGGAGGGTCTAAATGAGCAGTTCTTC. The rearrangement joins TRBV15 to TRBJ2-1; possible D gene TRBD2, 6 bases. CDR3 length equals 14 residues. CDR1 LNHNV and CDR2 YYDKDF come from the germline V gene (reference sequence). V lost 4 bases and J 7 bases, leaving 14 bases between the germline ends.

This clonotype was seen a few times. The V call is TRBV7-9, the J call TRBJ1-2, with D perhaps TRBD1 (6 bases). From germline, CDR1 is SEHNR and CDR2 FQNEAQ (reference sequence). CDR3 length: 13 amino acids. The V end was cut by 3 bases, the J end by 8 bases, with 13 bases between. CDR3 sequence (DNA): TGTGCCAGCAGCTTTCTTCTGGGGGCGGGCTACACCTTC. As protein: CASSFLLGAGYTF.

This clonotype was observed a few times. The chain uses TRBV30 and TRBJ1-1; D perhaps matches TRBD1 (5 bases). The CDR3 contains 13 residues. Trimming removed 2 bases from V and 5 bases from J, with 12 bases in between. CDR1 is GTSNPN, CDR2 SVGIG, per germline (reference sequence). This CDR3 reads CAWSWGVTTEAFF. The CDR3 DNA reads TGTGCCTGGAGTTGGGGGGTGACGACTGAAGCTTTCTTT. Full variable domain (rest looked up from reference TRBV30 and TRBJ1-1): SQTIHQWPATLVQPVGSPLSLECTVEGTSNPNLYWYRQAAGRGLQLLFYSVGIGQISSEVPQNLSASRPQDRQFILSSKKLLLSDSGFYLCAWSWGVTTEAFFGQGTRLTVV.

The chain is built from TRBV3-1 and TRBJ1-5, with D unclear. Trimming shortened V by 1 base and J by 0 bases, and 7 bases separated the two germline ends. Germline V gives CDR1 LGHDT, CDR2 YNNKEL (reference sequence). This CDR3 contains 15 residues. DNA of the CDR3: TGTGCCAGCAGCCAAGGGATCGTTAGCAATCAGCCCCAGCATTTT. It codes for CASSQGIVSNQPQHF.

In this sample, this clonotype turned up a few times. The chain uses TRBV3-1 and TRBJ2-7, with D tentatively TRBD2 (6 bases). From germline, CDR1 is LGHDT and CDR2 YNNKEL (reference sequence). CDR3 length equals 14 residues. V lost 4 bases, J lost 3 bases, and 13 bases lay in between. For the CDR3, the DNA is TGTGCCAGCAGCCCGCCAGGGACTTACTACGAGCAGTACTTC. It yields the protein CASSPPGTYYEQYF.

This clonotype showed up many times. The chain carries TRBV18 and TRBJ2-3; D gene uncertain. The CDR3 is 15 amino acids. The ends were cut back, 3 bases at V and 3 bases at J, with 13 bases in the middle. The germline gives CDR1 KGHSH, CDR2 LQKENI. This chain's CDR3 is CASSPRMLGTDTQYF. In nucleotides, the CDR3 is TGTGCCAGCTCACCGCGGATGTTGGGAACAGATACGCAGTATTTT.

This clonotype was recorded at least ten times. This chain links TRBV3-1 with TRBJ1-1; D uncertain. The CDR3 has 14 residues. CDR1 is LGHDT, CDR2 YNNKEL, per germline (reference sequence). V was cut by 1 base and J by 4 bases, with 10 bases left in between. The CDR3 DNA sequence: TGTGCCAGCAGCCAAGTCGGGGTGGGCACTGAAGCTTTCTTT. Amino acid sequence: CASSQVGVGTEAFF.

This chain joins TRBV30 and TRBJ1-5, with 12 bases fitting TRBD1. Losses at the gene ends were 1 base for V and 4 bases for J; bases not matched to a gene: 2. CDR1 GTSNPN and CDR2 SVGIG come from the germline V gene (reference sequence). This CDR3 has 15 residues. The CDR3 sequence is CAWSEGQGANQPQHF. The DNA for the CDR3 is TGTGCCTGGAGTGAGGGACAGGGGGCAAATCAGCCCCAGCATTTT.

This clonotype was seen many times. The gene calls are TRBV3-1 and TRBJ1-1; a possible D gene is TRBD1 (6 bases). V shed 3 bases and J shed 5 bases, with 10 bases lying between them. The V gene's germline CDR1 is LGHDT and CDR2 YNNKEL (reference sequence). The CDR3 runs to 13 residues. CDR3 sequence: CASSHARGTEAFF. The DNA of the CDR3 is TGTGCCAGCAGCCATGCCAGGGGTACTGAAGCTTTCTTT.

In its sample, this clonotype was seen many times. This rearrangement joins TRBV20-1 to TRBJ2-5, with 12 bases aligning to TRBD1. The CDR3 covers 14 residues. CDR1 and CDR2 (germline): DFQATT, SNEGSKA (reference sequence). The V gene end was trimmed by 4 bases and the J gene end by 4 bases; junction bases not matched to a gene: 4. The CDR3 protein is CSATRDRGRETQYF. In nucleotides, the CDR3 is TGCAGTGCTACCCGGGACAGGGGGCGAGAGACCCAGTACTTC.

This clonotype occurred many times. The chain employs TRBV4-1 and TRBJ2-3; 12 bases are a match to TRBD1. V was clipped by 1 base and J by 5 bases; unmatched bases: 7. There are 17 residues in the CDR3. Germline CDR1 reads MGHRA; CDR2 reads YSYEKL. As DNA, the CDR3 is TGCGCCAGCAGCCAAGGACCGGGACAGGGGGCGAGAGATACGCAGTATTTT. The encoded protein is CASSQGPGQGARDTQYF.

In this sample, this clonotype turned up many times. The chain combines TRBV4-2 with TRBJ2-6; 11 nucleotides agree with TRBD1. With V trimmed by 0 bases and J by 3 bases, 16 bases remained unmatched. In germline, CDR1 is LGHNA, CDR2 YNFKEQ. The CDR3 runs 22 residues. The CDR3 loop is CASSQDPSSGGTGGYGANVLTF. The CDR3 coding sequence is TGTGCCAGCAGCCAAGACCCATCAAGTGGGGGGACAGGGGGGTATGGGGCCAACGTCCTGACTTTC.

This clonotype has ten or more counts. This chain links TRBV5-1 with TRBJ2-5, with TRBD1 matching 10 bases. Germline CDR1 and CDR2: SGHRS and YFSETQ. CDR3 length equals 15 residues. The V segment lost 4 bases and the J segment 3 bases; nucleotides outside the gene matches: 6. The chain's CDR3 is CASSLGQGMKETQYF. Written as DNA, the CDR3 is TGCGCCAGCAGCCTGGGACAGGGGATGAAAGAGACCCAGTACTTC.

This clonotype was seen at least ten times. The rearrangement joins TRBV5-1 to TRBJ1-2, with a possible D match to TRBD1 (6 bases). V lost 3 bases and J lost 4, with 13 bases in between. Germline V lookup: CDR1 SGHRS, CDR2 YFSETQ. This CDR3 comprises 14 residues. DNA for the CDR3: TGCGCCAGCAGCTCTTTCCGGGACACCTATGGCTACACCTTC. The encoded protein is CASSSFRDTYGYTF.

The chain joins TRBV6-5 to TRBJ2-1; D gene ambiguous. The CDR3 loop spans 14 amino acids. The germline V gene has CDR1 MNHEY and CDR2 SVGAGI. V lost 2 bases and J lost 0, with 5 bases in between. The CDR3 DNA reads TGTGCCAGCAGTTACGCAGGCTCCTACAATGAGCAGTTCTTC. This codes for CASSYAGSYNEQFF.

This clonotype was counted at least ten times. This chain links TRBV7-9 with TRBJ2-1; no definite D call. The germline V gene has CDR1 SEHNR and CDR2 FQNEAQ (reference sequence). The CDR3 totals 12 residues. V lost 4 bases to trimming and J lost 5 bases, with 6 bases between them. This CDR3 reads CASSWVDNEQFF. The CDR3 nucleotides are TGTGCCAGCAGCTGGGTGGACAATGAGCAGTTCTTC.

This clonotype was recorded at least ten times. The gene calls are TRBV20-1 and TRBJ2-7, with D perhaps matching TRBD1 (5 bases). Looked up from germline, CDR1 is DFQATT and CDR2 is SNEGSKA (reference sequence). CDR3 length equals 14 residues. V was trimmed by 3 bases and J by 0 bases, leaving 12 bases between them. This CDR3 reads CSARKDTSSYEQYF. CDR3 nucleotides: TGCAGTGCTAGGAAGGACACCAGCTCCTACGAGCAGTACTTC.